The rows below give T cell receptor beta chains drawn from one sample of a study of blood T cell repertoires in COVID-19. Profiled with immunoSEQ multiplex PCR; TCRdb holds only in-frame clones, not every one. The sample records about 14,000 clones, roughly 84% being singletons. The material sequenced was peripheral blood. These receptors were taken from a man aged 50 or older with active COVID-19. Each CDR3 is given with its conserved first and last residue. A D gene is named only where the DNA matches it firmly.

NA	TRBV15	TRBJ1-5	CATSRDESLARVEPQHF
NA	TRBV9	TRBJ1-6	CASSLDKFGDSPLHF
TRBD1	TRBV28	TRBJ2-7	CASSLMTGQGNYEQYF
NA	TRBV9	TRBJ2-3	CASSVGIGGNPLRDTQYF
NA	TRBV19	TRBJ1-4	CASTAPGGEKLFF
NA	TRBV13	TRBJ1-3	CASSLRGGSRNTIYF
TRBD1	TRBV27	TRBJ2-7	CASRSGGAFPYEQYF
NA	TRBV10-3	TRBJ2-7	CAISPEGAYEQYF
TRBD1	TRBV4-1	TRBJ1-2	CASSQGPRTGTNYGYTF
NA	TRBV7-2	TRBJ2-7	CASSPGVGSYEQYF
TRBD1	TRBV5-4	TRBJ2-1	CASSLDRLSYNEQFF
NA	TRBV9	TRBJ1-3	CASSATGSSGNTIYF
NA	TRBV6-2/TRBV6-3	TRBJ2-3	CASSYLGGSTDTQYF
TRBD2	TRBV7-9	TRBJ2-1	CASSPGGGNEQFF
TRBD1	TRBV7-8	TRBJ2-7	CASSVGQGYEQYF
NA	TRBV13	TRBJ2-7	CASSSTGFSPYEQYF
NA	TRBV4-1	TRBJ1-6	CASSQSYDRSYNSPLHF
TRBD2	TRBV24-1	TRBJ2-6	CATSDLQRSDPGLAHSGANVLTF
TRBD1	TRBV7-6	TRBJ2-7	CASSLETGVSYEQYF
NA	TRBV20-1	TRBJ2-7	CSATTGSEQYF
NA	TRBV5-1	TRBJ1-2	CASSFIGNYGYTF
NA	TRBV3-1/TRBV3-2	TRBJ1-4	CASSQGAAATNEKLFF
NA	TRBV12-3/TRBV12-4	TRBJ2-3	CASSFGTDTQYF
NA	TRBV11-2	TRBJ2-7	CASSQRGYEQYF
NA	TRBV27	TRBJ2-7	CASSLSAGGYEQYF